This TCR beta chain stems from a study of CD8 T cells in ankylosing spondylitis (dated by TCRdb to 2016 to 2017). A note on the overall study: The study set out to find disease-linked TCR variants by profiling T cell receptor beta repertoires in ankylosing spondylitis patients and healthy donors. In total, the full study cohort was made up of some 110 healthy donors and approximately 27 ankylosing spondylitis patients. Peripheral blood was sampled, and synovial fluid was additionally collected from ankylosing spondylitis patients. Study-wide conclusions, independent of this receptor: The disease-linked clones showed a CD8+ phenotype and occurred at relatively low frequencies in peripheral blood. Blood from ankylosing spondylitis patients appeared to be characterized by a TCR beta motif composed of eight or nine highly homologous amino acid variants. The disease-linked clones were reported as significantly enriched in matched synovial fluid samples from ankylosing spondylitis patients. Some motif variants had previously been reported in the synovial fluid and blood of reactive arthritis patients, which suggests shared mechanisms of disease initiation.

This clonotype was recorded many times. What antigen it recognizes has not been identified. The input lacks base qualities; no much larger clone sits a single base away. The sequencer listed for this sample is Illumina HiSeq 2500. TCR beta libraries were prepared by quantitative 5'-RACE with molecular barcodes. For the original study's pipeline: A new computational method based on a probabilistic model of VDJ rearrangement was used to identify disease-linked TCR variants. In TCRdb, the public reads were trimmed at Q25 with fastp and aligned with MiXCR, with productive beta chains retained. Every distinct CDR3 protein forms one entry, paired with its most common genes and DNA. These V and J calls derive from TCRdb rather than the authors' analysis. This sample lists about 130,000 distinct CDR3 sequences; 7% to 10% were detected once. The ten most abundant clones make up about 3.6% of the sample. V and J lose 3 bases and 4 bases, and a span of 8 bases separates them. From the germline V gene, CDR1 is SGHRS and CDR2 is YFSETQ. The CDR3 holds 13 amino acids from the cysteine to the phenylalanine. The DNA shown is the 39-base CDR3, in frame from base 1.

This chain is built from TRBV5-1 and TRBJ2-1, with TRBD1 as a weak D call on 6 bases. The sequenced sample consisted of blood, either unsorted or a sorted T cell fraction (not recorded which). The clonotype was recovered from a male donor with ankylosing spondylitis or in good health (not recorded which). The bases read TGCGCCAGCAGCTCCGGACAGTACAATGAGCAGTTCTTC. It translates to CASSSGQYNEQFF. Outside the CDR3, residues come from the reference TRBV5-1 and TRBJ2-1 proteins, so the full variable domain is: KAGVTQTPRYLIKTRGQQVTLSCSPISGHRSVSWYQQTPGQGLQFLFEYFSETQRNKGNFPGRFSGRQFSNSRSEMNVSTLELGDSALYLCASSSGQYNEQFFGPGTRLTVL.